This T cell receptor (beta chain) was retrieved from a study of identical twins. General study points: Where beta out-of-frame sequences were concerned, excess twin sharing was weaker.

A universal primer site was created by template switching, with the cDNA bearing unique molecular identifiers. A single record per CDR3 protein comes from TCRdb applying MiXCR to the 5' RACE reads. Of around 470,000 distinct CDR3 sequences in the sample, 14% are singletons; the top ten hold 0.5% to 0.65%. CDR1 SGHDT and CDR2 YYEEEE come from the germline V gene. The junction had 7 bases not matched to a gene; V was cut back by 7 bases and J by 0 bases. This CDR3 spans 14 amino acids. Note on this clonotype: Its antigen is as yet unknown.

This same sample was also taken into another study, of yellow fever vaccine responses in identical twins.

The chain carries TRBV5-6 and TRBJ2-7, with 7 bases identical to TRBD2. The material sequenced was CD4+ T cells sorted from blood. The TCR comes from a woman between 18 and 29 years old in good health. For the CDR3, the DNA is TGTGCCAGCCTATTCCGGGACTACTCCTACGAGCAGTACTTC. Protein: CASLFRDYSYEQYF.